Below are 13 T cell receptor beta chains sequenced from a single sample in a study of CD8 T cells in Susac syndrome (dated by TCRdb to between 2018 and 2021). The method was the immunoSEQ multiplex PCR assay. RNA was extracted using the RNeasy kit, and 0.5 to 1 microgram was reverse transcribed with random hexamers. TCRdb passed the public sequencing reads through fastp at Q25 and MiXCR, retaining productive beta sequences. Here each entry gathers all rows of one CDR3 protein and keeps the most common genes and DNA. The sample table shows about 130,000 distinct CDR3 sequences, and about 93% are seen once. The ten largest clones add up to more than 0.2% of the sample. Sequenced: CD8+ T cells from PBMCs. These receptors were collected from a human donor with Susac syndrome.

This chain uses TRBV27 with TRBJ2-1, with D hard to call. The ends were cut back, 3 bases at V and 6 bases at J, with 6 bases in the middle. Germline V gene sequence: CDR1 MNHEY, CDR2 SMNVEV (reference sequence). This CDR3 spans 12 amino acids. CDR3 protein: CASSLLGNEQFF. The CDR3 region has the DNA TGTGCCAGCAGTTTGCTAGGCAATGAGCAGTTCTTC.

This sequence joins TRBV19 and TRBJ1-1, with D maybe TRBD1 (6 bases). The germline V gene has CDR1 LNHDA and CDR2 SQIVND (reference sequence). The CDR3 loop spans 11 amino acids. V shed 10 bases and J shed 5 bases, with 11 bases lying between them. The CDR3 spells CATKGETEAFF. The CDR3 nucleotides read TGTGCCACCAAGGGGGAGACTGAAGCTTTCTTT.

The chain carries TRBV7-9 and TRBJ1-1; 7 bases map to TRBD1. Germline values: CDR1 SEHNR, CDR2 FQNEAQ (reference sequence). The ends lost 5 bases at V and 5 bases at J; junction bases unmatched: 14. This CDR3 region has 16 residues. The CDR3 region is CASSPTPTGSGTEAFF. In nucleotides, the CDR3 is TGTGCCAGCAGCCCCACCCCGACAGGGTCGGGAACTGAAGCTTTCTTT.

The J gene is TRBJ2-3, the V gene TRBV6-5, with 12 bases that match TRBD2. CDR1 is MNHEY, CDR2 SVGAGI, per germline. V lost 2 bases to trimming and J lost 3 bases; unmatched junction nucleotides: 6. This CDR3 spans 17 amino acids. The CDR3 region has the DNA TGTGCCAGCAGTTACGCCCTAGCGGGGGGGCCAACAGATACGCAGTATTTT. Its translation: CASSYALAGGPTDTQYF.

The chain has TRBV27 and TRBJ2-1; 8 nucleotides align to TRBD1. CDR1 and CDR2 from the germline V gene are MNHEY and SMNVEV (reference sequence). The CDR3 is 14 residues long. V was clipped by 6 bases and J by 6 bases; unmatched bases: 7. The CDR3 nucleotides read TGTGCCAGCAGCCCGAACGACAGGGGCAATGAGCAGTTCTTC. Translated: CASSPNDRGNEQFF.

V gene TRBV9 combines with J gene TRBJ1-4; D gene unclear. Trimming pared 4 bases from V and 10 bases from J, leaving 14 bases between. This CDR3 comprises 13 residues. Germline lookup yields CDR1 SGDLS and CDR2 YYNGEE. CDR3 DNA sequence: TGTGCCAGCAGCCTGGAAGGGTCCGGAAAACTGTTTTTT. Translation: CASSLEGSGKLFF.

This chain connects TRBV5-6 to TRBJ2-1; TRBD2 matches 9 bases. J was trimmed by 4 bases and V by 4 bases; bases with no gene match: 6. The germline V gene encodes CDR1 SGHDT and CDR2 YYEEEE. The CDR3 is 15 residues long. CDR3 loop: CASSDGLAPYNEQFF. As DNA, the CDR3 is TGTGCCAGCAGCGACGGACTAGCGCCTTACAATGAGCAGTTCTTC.

The rearrangement uses TRBV19 and TRBJ2-2, with D perhaps being TRBD1 or TRBD2 (5 bases each). The V end lost 3 bases, the J end lost 3 bases, and 14 bases lay between the germline ends. The CDR3 spans 16 residues. Per germline, CDR1 LNHDA and CDR2 SQIVND (reference sequence). The CDR3 DNA follows: TGTGCCAGTAGTATCCGGGACCTAGGCGACACCGGGGAGCTGTTTTTT. Protein: CASSIRDLGDTGELFF.

The J gene is TRBJ2-1, the V gene TRBV5-1; D is uncertain. The length of the CDR3 is 14 residues. Trimming stripped 4 bases from V and 7 bases from J, with 15 bases between. The germline V gene has CDR1 SGHRS and CDR2 YFSETQ. The CDR3 DNA reads TGCGCCAGCAGCCCCATTTGGCTGGATAATGAGCAGTTCTTC. Its translation: CASSPIWLDNEQFF.

This chain joins TRBV28 and TRBJ2-3; 9 bases are a match to TRBD2. The CDR3 covers 18 residues. The germline V gene has CDR1 MDHEN and CDR2 SYDVKM. V gave up 5 bases and J gave up 0 bases; unmatched junction bases: 12. The CDR3 bases are TGTGCCAGCAGTCCTCACTCAGCGGGGGGCCCAAGCACAGATACGCAGTATTTT. Encoded protein: CASSPHSAGGPSTDTQYF.

The V gene is TRBV5-4, the J gene TRBJ1-2, with TRBD1 as a possible D gene (5 bases). The CDR3 runs 16 residues. With 0 bases removed from V and 3 bases from J, the gap between germline ends came to 15 bases. Germline V CDR1 and CDR2: SGHNT, YYREEE (reference sequence). CDR3 in DNA: TGTGCCAGCAGCTTGGGGGTGGGGGGGAGAGACTATGGCTACACCTTC. It encodes CASSLGVGGRDYGYTF.

The V call is TRBV5-1, the J call TRBJ2-1, with TRBD2 matching over 9 bases. The V gene's germline CDR1 is SGHRS and CDR2 YFSETQ. After removal of 0 bases from V and 9 bases from J, the junction contained 4 bases not matched to a gene. This CDR3 spans 14 amino acids. CDR3 DNA: TGCGCCAGCAGCTTGGACCTAGCGGGAAGTGAGCAGTTCTTC. It yields the protein CASSLDLAGSEQFF.

The rearrangement uses TRBV10-2 and TRBJ2-7; D might be TRBD1 or TRBD2, each matching 5 bases. CDR1 and CDR2 (germline): WSHSY, SAAADI. The CDR3 contains 10 residues. Trimming took 8 bases from V and 5 from J, leaving 7 bases between them. The CDR3 protein is CASGGNEQYF. The DNA of the CDR3 is TGCGCCAGCGGGGGTAACGAGCAGTACTTC.